A single sample is the source of the 8 T cell receptor beta chains below, sequenced in a study of CD8 T cells in ankylosing spondylitis. Using its own MiXCR run on the 5' RACE reads, TCRdb lists one record per CDR3 protein. The sample lists about 220,000 distinct CDR3 sequences; over 9.5% were seen once. Sequencing was carried out using blood, either unsorted or a sorted T cell fraction (not recorded which). The receptors here all came from a male donor with ankylosing spondylitis or in good health (not recorded which).

There are a few counts of this clonotype. The rearrangement links TRBV12-3 or TRBV12-4 to TRBJ1-3, with 9 bases lining up with TRBD1. The CDR3 is made up of 17 amino acids. The V gene end was trimmed by 5 bases and the J gene end by 1 base; junction bases not matched to a gene: 9. The CDR3 nucleotides are TGTGCCAGCAGTCCTGGAGGGACAGGGTTATCTGGAAACACCATATATTTT. Translating it yields CASSPGGTGLSGNTIYF.

This clonotype was seen many times. This chain connects TRBV3-1 to TRBJ2-7; TRBD2 might be the D (5 bases). The CDR3 is 15 residues long. V lost 1 base and J lost 6, with 16 bases in between. Germline assignment: CDR1 LGHDT and CDR2 YNNKEL (reference sequence). Written as DNA, the CDR3 is TGTGCCAGCAGCCAAGCCGGAGGCTCCTTCGCCGAGCAGTACTTC. This gives the protein CASSQAGGSFAEQYF.

This clonotype was seen ten or more times. This chain links TRBV11-2 with TRBJ1-2; D gene ambiguous. The CDR3 has 15 amino acids. The V gene lost 1 base and the J gene lost 6 bases, with 15 bases spanning the gap. CDR1 is SGHAT and CDR2 is FQNNGV in the germline V gene. The CDR3 loop is CASSLAQTGPDGYTF. The CDR3 nucleotides read TGTGCCAGCAGCTTAGCTCAGACCGGGCCGGATGGCTACACCTTC.

This clonotype was counted only a few times. The rearrangement links TRBV18 to TRBJ1-1, with no clear D. Germline CDR1 and CDR2: KGHSH and LQKENI. Trimming removed 1 base from V and 2 bases from J, with 11 bases in between. The CDR3 runs 15 residues. CDR3 sequence reads: CASSPRIERNTEAFF. Written as DNA, the CDR3 is TGTGCCAGCTCACCACGGATAGAAAGAAACACTGAAGCTTTCTTT.

In its sample, this clonotype was seen a few times. The chain combines TRBV5-4 with TRBJ1-4; TRBD1 aligns across 10 bases. Losses at the gene ends were 4 bases for V and 2 bases for J; bases not matched to a gene: 2. The CDR3 length is 15 residues. Germline values: CDR1 SGHNT, CDR2 YYREEE (reference sequence). The chain's CDR3 is CASSTGQGTNEKLFF. In nucleotides, the CDR3 is TGTGCCAGCAGCACGGGACAGGGGACTAATGAAAAACTGTTTTTT.

The sample holds a few counts of this clonotype. The chain links TRBV5-1 to TRBJ2-7; D is tentatively TRBD1 or TRBD2 (5 bases each). Per the germline V gene, CDR1 is SGHRS and CDR2 is YFSETQ. Trimming shortened V by 1 base and J by 7 bases, and 15 bases separated the two germline ends. The CDR3 length is 14 residues. The chain's CDR3 is CASSLRFRGEEQYF. The CDR3 nucleotides read TGCGCCAGCAGCTTGAGGTTCCGAGGGGAGGAGCAGTACTTC.

This clonotype was recorded at least ten times. The V and J genes are TRBV12-3 or TRBV12-4 and TRBJ2-2, with 8 bases fitting TRBD1. V shed 7 bases and J 4 bases; nucleotides not matched to a gene: 2. The CDR3 extends over 13 amino acids. CDR3 residues: CASTTGATGELFF. The CDR3 DNA reads TGTGCCAGCACGACAGGGGCCACCGGGGAGCTGTTTTTT.

Ten or more counts support this clonotype. The chain links TRBV14 to TRBJ1-2; D possibly corresponds to TRBD1 (6 bases). Germline values: CDR1 SGHDN, CDR2 FVKESK. Trimming took off 1 base at V and 10 bases at J, with 13 bases between the two ends. The CDR3 extends over 13 amino acids. The CDR3 DNA follows: TGTGCCAGCAGCCAAGTTATCGGGACACACTACACCTTC. The encoded protein is CASSQVIGTHYTF. Full variable domain (remainder filled in from reference TRBV14 and TRBJ1-2): EAGVTQFPSHSVIEKGQTVTLRCDPISGHDNLYWYRRVMGKEIKFLLHFVKESKQDESGMPNNRFLAERTGGTYSTLKVQPAELEDSGVYFCASSQVIGTHYTFGSGTRLTVV.